The TCR beta chain under discussion was sequenced for a study of blood T cell repertoires in COVID-19. Overall study: Spain, Italy and the United States supplied samples that represented acute and convalescent COVID-19. PBMCs, B-cell-depleted T cells, or T cells provided the cDNA or gDNA that made up the material.

Participant-reported clinical history was the basis for cohort assignment. The CDR3 loop spans 18 amino acids. V was cut by 0 bases and J by 2 bases, with 19 bases left in between. Germline V lookup: CDR1 LGHDT, CDR2 YNNKEL (reference sequence). Original analysis: Nucleated cell number was recorded as an estimate derived from reference gene primer amplification. Libraries were prepared by immunoSEQ multiplex PCR; TCRdb keeps only in-frame clonotypes and omits some of them. The DNA gave D and trimming, while V, J and clone size come from that table. The sample has approximately 470,000 clones; approximately 86% are singletons.

This clonotype was obtained from a woman younger than 30 who had recovered from COVID-19. Input material: PBMCs or T cells enriched from blood (not recorded which). The chain has TRBV3-1 (or the pseudogene TRBV3-2) and TRBJ1-2, with D perhaps matching TRBD1 (6 bases). The CDR3 DNA is TGTGCCAGCAGCCAAGATCGAGGCAGGGGACAATTAAACTATGGCTACACCTTC. Amino acid sequence: CASSQDRGRGQLNYGYTF.